This passage covers 10 T cell receptor beta chains from one sample sequenced in a study of T cell repertoires in cytomegalovirus infection (dated by TCRdb to the late 2010s). Sequencing was carried out with an Illumina HiSeq 1500. TCRdb redid the processing of the public reads, applying fastp at Q25 and MiXCR, and retained in-frame beta chains. CDR3 protein sequences are deduplicated, and each keeps its most common genes and DNA. The sample table records approximately 190,000 distinct CDR3 sequences; 7.5% to 10% of these occur just once. Clones ranked in the top ten supply approximately 4.2% of the sample. The sequencing sample was made of PBMCs. The source of these receptors is a human donor in good health (CMV status not recorded). Some clones in this sample may be carry-over from other donors' samples.

There are many counts of this clonotype. This chain uses TRBV6-2 or TRBV6-3 with TRBJ2-3; D not certain. The ends were cut back, 6 bases at V and 2 bases at J, with 12 bases in the middle. Germline V gene data show CDR1 as MNHEY and CDR2 as SVGEGT. The CDR3 contains 14 residues. CDR3 in DNA: TGTGCCAGCAGCCCTCGAAGCACCACAGATACGCAGTATTTT. Encoded protein: CASSPRSTTDTQYF.

V usage is TRBV28 and J usage is TRBJ2-7; 11 bases align to TRBD2. The CDR3 has 15 amino acids. CDR1 MDHEN and CDR2 SYDVKM come from the germline V gene. The trim removed 8 bases at V and 4 bases at J, leaving 10 bases unmatched. The CDR3 loop is CASQGTSGTYYEQYF. CDR3 nucleotides: TGTGCCAGCCAGGGGACTAGCGGAACCTATTACGAGCAGTACTTC.

This clonotype was observed a handful of times. The chain carries TRBV28 and TRBJ2-1; D unclear. V was clipped by 3 bases and J by 0 bases, with 9 bases between them. Germline V gene sequence: CDR1 MDHEN, CDR2 SYDVKM. This CDR3 is built from 15 residues. The CDR3 loop reads CASSFPELSYNEQFF. CDR3 sequence (DNA): TGTGCCAGCAGTTTCCCGGAGCTCTCCTACAATGAGCAGTTCTTC.

This clonotype was observed many times. This chain joins TRBV11-3 and TRBJ2-7; TRBD2 matches at 7 bases. Trimming took 7 bases from V and 5 from J; bases not matched to a gene: 11. CDR3 length: 14 residues. Germline CDR1 SGHNT, CDR2 YENEEA. The CDR3 region has the DNA TGTGCCAGCACCCCATGGATTACTAGCGACGAGCAGTACTTC. Translating it yields CASTPWITSDEQYF.

V is TRBV20-1 and J is TRBJ1-2, with a tentative D call TRBD1 (5 bases). V was cut by 2 bases and J by 8 bases, with 15 bases left in between. The CDR3 runs to 13 residues. Germline-derived CDR1 and CDR2 are DFQATT and SNEGSKA (reference sequence). The CDR3 DNA sequence: TGCAGTGCTAGACTTAGACAGCAACGCGGCTACACCTTC. Translating gives CSARLRQQRGYTF.

This clonotype was counted many times. The V call is TRBV12-3 or TRBV12-4, the J call TRBJ1-3; weak D call: TRBD1 (5 bases). This CDR3 is built from 15 residues. Trimming took off 6 bases at V and 0 bases at J, with 12 bases between the two ends. The CDR3: CASRSDSNSGNTIYF. In nucleotides, the CDR3 is TGTGCCAGCAGATCCGACAGTAACTCTGGAAACACCATATATTTT.

The CDR3, as DNA: TGCAGCGTTCGTACGGACGATAATTCACCCCTCCACTTT. Its translation is CSVRTDDNSPLHF. V usage is TRBV29-1 and J usage is TRBJ1-6, with D unclear. CDR3 length: 13 residues. Germline CDR1 and CDR2: SQVTM and ANQGSEA. Trimming pared 5 bases from V and 5 bases from J, leaving 10 bases between.

The chain has TRBV6-4 and TRBJ1-6; no clear D. Trimming shortened V by 6 bases and J by 0 bases, and 9 bases separated the two germline ends. CDR1 and CDR2 from the germline V gene are MRHNA and SNTAGT. The CDR3 extends over 15 amino acids. This CDR3 reads CASRAMSSYNSPLHF. The CDR3 region has the DNA TGTGCCAGCAGGGCGATGAGCTCCTATAATTCACCCCTCCACTTT.

This clonotype was counted many times. This chain joins TRBV7-9 and TRBJ1-2; 7 bases line up with TRBD1. Germline V gene sequence: CDR1 SEHNR, CDR2 FQNEAQ (reference sequence). This CDR3 contains 13 residues. The J segment lost 6 bases and the V segment lost 1 base, leaving 2 bases of the junction unmatched. Here the CDR3 reads CASSLDGQDGYTF. As DNA, the CDR3 is TGTGCCAGCAGCTTAGATGGACAGGATGGCTACACCTTC.

This clonotype was counted ten times or more. The genes are TRBV20-1 and TRBJ1-1; D uncertain. Trimming removed 1 base from V and 0 bases from J, with 12 bases in between. Germline V gene sequence: CDR1 DFQATT, CDR2 SNEGSKA (reference sequence). This CDR3 contains 15 residues. CDR3 amino acids: CSARVEGRMNTEAFF. For the CDR3, the DNA is TGCAGTGCTAGAGTGGAGGGAAGGATGAACACTGAAGCTTTCTTT.